One and the same sample provided the 22 T cell receptor beta chains below, sequenced in a study of T cell responses to AZD1222 COVID-19 vaccine. The data were produced by immunoSEQ multiplex PCR, yet TCRdb's version contains in-frame clones alone and is incomplete. This sample has just under 85,000 clones, with roughly 83% found just once. The sequencing here drew on peripheral blood, taken on day 0 of AZD1222 vaccination. The receptors stem from an adult in good health.

The chain combines TRBV5-5 with TRBJ1-2, with 10 bases aligning to TRBD1. Looked up from germline, CDR1 is SGHKS and CDR2 is YYEKEE (reference sequence). The CDR3 totals 15 residues. J lost 7 bases, V lost 2 bases, and 8 bases had no gene match. The DNA for the CDR3 is TGTGCCAGCAGCTTTGCGGGACAGGGGAGTGGTGGCTACACCTTC. It specifies CASSFAGQGSGGYTF. The full variable domain, rest sourced from reference TRBV5-5 and TRBJ1-2, is DAGVTQSPTHLIKTRGQQVTLRCSPISGHKSVSWYQQVLGQGPQFIFQYYEKEERGRGNFPDRFSARQFPNYSSELNVNALLLGDSALYLCASSFAGQGSGGYTFGSGTRLTVV.

The rearrangement uses TRBV28 and TRBJ1-1; D ambiguous. Trimming removed 2 bases at V and 6 bases at J, with 4 bases between. Germline CDR1 reads MDHEN; CDR2 reads SYDVKM. This CDR3 is 11 amino acids long. The CDR3, as DNA: TGTGCCAGCAGTTTAGGTCCTGAAGCTTTCTTT. Protein sequence: CASSLGPEAFF.

CDR3 residues: CASSPGDLNGLAEYNEQFF. In DNA, the CDR3 is TGTGCCAGCAGTCCAGGGGATTTGAATGGACTAGCGGAGTACAATGAGCAGTTCTTC. The chain employs TRBV6-2 or TRBV6-3 and TRBJ2-1, with 10 nucleotides matching TRBD2. The germline V gene has CDR1 MNHEY and CDR2 SVGEGT. V was clipped by 5 bases and J by 4 bases; unmatched bases: 17. The CDR3 is 19 residues long.

The chain employs TRBV7-9 and TRBJ2-5; 8 nucleotides agree with TRBD1. V trimming: 2 bases; J trimming: 5 bases; junction bases outside the gene matches: 10. Germline V gene sequence: CDR1 SEHNR, CDR2 FQNEAQ (reference sequence). The CDR3 covers 16 residues. CDR3 DNA: TGTGCCAGCAGCTTAAACGCAGGGGGCGCGGTCGAGACCCAGTACTTC. Protein sequence: CASSLNAGGAVETQYF.

CDR3 sequence reads: CASSPIKGIDSPLHF. CDR3 in DNA: TGTGCCAGCTCACCAATTAAGGGTATAGATTCACCCCTCCACTTT. V usage is TRBV18 and J usage is TRBJ1-6; D call uncertain. Germline V gives CDR1 KGHSH, CDR2 LQKENI. The ends were cut back, 2 bases at V and 8 bases at J, with 13 bases in the middle. The CDR3 totals 15 residues.

The J gene is TRBJ1-1, the V gene TRBV6-5; no clear D. Trimming cost V 10 bases and J 1 base, with 7 bases left between them. The CDR3 sequence is 11 residues long. Germline V CDR1 and CDR2: MNHEY, SVGAGI. The CDR3 nucleotides read TGTGCCACCCACGGGAACACTGAAGCTTTCTTT. This codes for CATHGNTEAFF.

The chain employs TRBV3-1 (or the pseudogene TRBV3-2) and TRBJ1-1, with D perhaps matching TRBD1 (6 bases). The CDR3 sequence is 14 residues long. Germline V CDR1 and CDR2: LGHDT, YNNKEL (reference sequence). Trimming shortened V by 4 bases and J by 2 bases, and 11 bases separated the two germline ends. CDR3 loop: CASSREGGNTEAFF. Written as DNA, the CDR3 is TGTGCCAGCAGCCGAGAAGGGGGTAACACTGAAGCTTTCTTT.

The J gene is TRBJ2-1, the V gene TRBV7-3; TRBD1 matches at 9 bases. The junction had 5 bases not matched to a gene; V was cut back by 4 bases and J by 7 bases. This CDR3 has 14 residues. Germline CDR1 reads SGHTA; CDR2 reads FQGTGA. The CDR3 DNA follows: TGTGCCAGCAGCTGGGACAGGGTGCGGAATGAGCAGTTCTTC. This encodes CASSWDRVRNEQFF.

The chain combines TRBV3-1 (or the pseudogene TRBV3-2) with TRBJ1-5, with 7 bases lining up with TRBD1. Germline trimming cut 1 base from V and 7 bases from J; bases unmatched to any gene: 4. The CDR3 extends over 14 amino acids. Germline V gene lookup returns CDR1 LGHDT and CDR2 YNNKEL (reference sequence). This CDR3 reads CASSQATGLQPQHF. The CDR3 nucleotides are TGTGCCAGCAGCCAAGCGACAGGGTTACAGCCCCAGCATTTT.

The CDR3 loop reads CASSTGTAEANTEAFF. CDR3 DNA sequence: TGTGCCAGTAGTACGGGGACAGCTGAAGCAAACACTGAAGCTTTCTTT. The chain combines TRBV19 with TRBJ1-1; TRBD1 agrees at 7 bases. V dropped 4 bases and J dropped 2; count of bases not matched to a gene: 10. The CDR3 has 16 amino acids. Germline assignment: CDR1 LNHDA and CDR2 SQIVND (reference sequence). The complete variable domain, with remaining parts taken from reference TRBV19 and TRBJ1-1, reads DGGITQSPKYLFRKEGQNVTLSCEQNLNHDAMYWYRQDPGQGLRLIYYSQIVNDFQKGDIAEGYSVSREKKESFPLTVTSAQKNPTAFYLCASSTGTAEANTEAFFGQGTRLTVV.

CDR3 sequence (DNA): TGTGCCAGCAGTTTTTTAGAAAGCTCCTACAATGAGCAGTTCTTC. Translating it yields CASSFLESSYNEQFF. The chain couples TRBV28 to TRBJ2-1; D is ambiguous. V gave up 3 bases and J gave up 0 bases, with 9 bases separating them. This CDR3 is 15 amino acids long. The germline V gene has CDR1 MDHEN and CDR2 SYDVKM.

V is TRBV7-2 and J is TRBJ1-1; tentative D call: TRBD1 (5 bases). Germline CDR1 and CDR2: SGHTA and FQGNSA. Trimming pared 0 bases from V and 4 bases from J, leaving 18 bases between. This CDR3 comprises 17 residues. The chain's CDR3 is CASSLAGSRGGGTEAFF. The CDR3 DNA is TGTGCCAGCAGCTTAGCAGGATCGAGGGGTGGCGGCACTGAAGCTTTCTTT. Complete variable domain (other parts from reference TRBV7-2 and TRBJ1-1): GAGVSQSPSNKVTEKGKDVELRCDPISGHTALYWYRQSLGQGLEFLIYFQGNSAPDKSGLPSDRFSAERTGGSVSTLTIQRTQQEDSAVYLCASSLAGSRGGGTEAFFGQGTRLTVV.

The chain uses TRBV18 and TRBJ1-3; D unresolved. There are 15 residues in the CDR3. From germline, CDR1 is KGHSH and CDR2 LQKENI. V lost 3 bases and J 0 bases, leaving 9 bases between the germline ends. The CDR3 coding sequence is TGTGCCAGCTCACCGCAGACCCTCTCTGGAAACACCATATATTTT. It is translated as CASSPQTLSGNTIYF.

V and J are TRBV6-2 or TRBV6-3 and TRBJ2-3, with D possibly matching TRBD2 (5 bases). Germline values: CDR1 MNHEY, CDR2 SVGEGT. The CDR3 sequence is 16 residues long. V was shortened by 3 bases and J by 1 base, with 14 bases between the two germline ends. CDR3 nucleotide sequence: TGTGCCAGCAGTTATCTGTTGCCGCGGGGCACAGATACGCAGTATTTT. Its translation is CASSYLLPRGTDTQYF.

The V call is TRBV19, the J call TRBJ2-5; TRBD2 aligns across 11 bases. Unmatched junction bases numbered 2, after V lost 5 bases and J lost 3 bases. Looked up from germline, CDR1 is LNHDA and CDR2 is SQIVND (reference sequence). The CDR3 consists of 14 residues. CDR3 nucleotides: TGTGCCAGTAGTTTTAGCGGGGGGGAAGAGACCCAGTACTTC. It translates to CASSFSGGEETQYF.

CDR3 bases: TGTGCCAGCAGGGGGGACAGACCGAACACTGAAGCTTTCTTT. This gives the protein CASRGDRPNTEAFF. The chain joins TRBV6-5 to TRBJ1-1; 7 bases line up with TRBD1. CDR1 is MNHEY, CDR2 SVGAGI, per germline. This CDR3 has 14 residues. With V trimmed by 6 bases and J by 1 base, 5 bases remained unmatched.

The chain couples TRBV18 to TRBJ1-4; D is unresolved. Germline CDR1 reads KGHSH; CDR2 reads LQKENI. The CDR3 is 13 residues long. The V end lost 3 bases, the J end lost 8 bases, and 10 bases lay between the germline ends. The CDR3 protein is CASSPTLHEKLFF. CDR3 sequence (DNA): TGTGCCAGCTCACCGACGCTACACGAAAAACTGTTTTTT.

The rearrangement joins TRBV4-2 to TRBJ2-1; perhaps TRBD1 as D (6 bases). Trimming cost V 0 bases and J 9 bases, with 15 bases left between them. Germline CDR1 reads LGHNA; CDR2 reads YNFKEQ. The CDR3 is 15 residues long. The CDR3 is CASSQDPKGGTEQFF. The CDR3 nucleotides read TGTGCCAGCAGCCAAGATCCAAAAGGGGGTACTGAGCAGTTCTTC.

This clone occurred a few times. This chain uses TRBV5-1 with TRBJ1-2; 10 bases fit TRBD1. This CDR3 is built from 15 residues. After removal of 1 base from V and 8 bases from J, the junction contained 8 bases not matched to a gene. Germline lookup yields CDR1 SGHRS and CDR2 YFSETQ. This CDR3 reads CASSLQPGTGEGYTF. CDR3 coding DNA: TGCGCCAGCAGCTTGCAACCCGGGACAGGGGAGGGCTACACCTTC.

The chain links TRBV16 to TRBJ2-7; 8 bases map to TRBD2. Germline V gives CDR1 KGHSY, CDR2 FQNENV. The CDR3 loop spans 14 amino acids. After removal of 1 base from V and 4 bases from J, the junction contained 3 bases not matched to a gene. The DNA for the CDR3 is TGTGCCAGCAGCCAATTCCCGGGGGGGTACGAGCAGTACTTC. Its protein is CASSQFPGGYEQYF.

V gene TRBV11-2 combines with J gene TRBJ2-1; the match to TRBD1 covers 7 bases. This CDR3 region has 15 residues. Germline CDR1 is SGHAT and CDR2 is FQNNGV. The trim removed 4 bases at V and 2 bases at J, leaving 5 bases unmatched. The CDR3 loop is CASSSLQGTYNEQFF. CDR3 bases: TGTGCCAGCAGCTCACTACAGGGGACCTACAATGAGCAGTTCTTC.

The chain combines TRBV18 with TRBJ2-1, with D perhaps matching TRBD1 or TRBD2 (5 bases each). Looked up from germline, CDR1 is KGHSH and CDR2 is LQKENI. This CDR3 has 14 amino acids. V lost 4 bases and J 4 bases, leaving 11 bases between the germline ends. CDR3 in DNA: TGTGCCAGCTCACTGGGACGGGCGTACAATGAGCAGTTCTTC. This encodes CASSLGRAYNEQFF.